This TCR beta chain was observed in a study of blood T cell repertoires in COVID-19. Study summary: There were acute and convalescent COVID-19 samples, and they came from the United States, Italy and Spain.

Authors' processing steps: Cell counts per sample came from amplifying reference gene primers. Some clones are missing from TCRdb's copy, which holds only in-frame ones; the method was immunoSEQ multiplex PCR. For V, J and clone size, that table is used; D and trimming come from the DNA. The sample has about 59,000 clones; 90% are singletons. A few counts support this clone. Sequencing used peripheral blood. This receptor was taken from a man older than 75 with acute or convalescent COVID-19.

CDR3 amino acids: CASSSGRQGKEQYF. The CDR3 nucleotides are TGTGCCAGCAGCTCGGGGAGACAGGGGAAGGAGCAGTACTTC. This rearrangement joins TRBV9 to TRBJ2-7; 8 bases line up with TRBD1. This CDR3 is built from 14 residues. V dropped 4 bases and J dropped 7; count of bases not matched to a gene: 10. In germline, CDR1 is SGDLS, CDR2 YYNGEE.